The 15 T cell receptor beta chains below all came from one sample that was sequenced in a study of cytomegalovirus exposure and HLA in healthy donors listed by TCRdb under 2017. The library was built by means of the immunoSEQ multiplex PCR assay. A mixture of 60 forward primers for TCR Vbeta segments and 13 reverse primers for TCR Jbeta segments was used in the multiplex PCR. Entries here come from immuneACCESS through TCRdb and include only in-frame sequences with V and J called. Some clones fail to appear in such tables; in the studies checked, an unresolved V gene covers under half of the shortfall, and the cause of the remainder is unknown. The sample contains 150,000 to 200,000 clones, approximately 84% of them found a single time. The ten largest clones take up approximately 6% of the sample. The material sequenced was PBMCs. All receptors derive from a woman aged 30 to 39 in good health and CMV-seropositive.

The chain uses TRBV5-4 and TRBJ1-1; D is unresolved. V was pared by 4 bases and J by 7 bases, with 14 bases between. Germline V gene data show CDR1 as SGHNT and CDR2 as YYREEE (reference sequence). The CDR3 loop spans 13 amino acids. The CDR3 reads CASSRGPAIEAFF. CDR3 nucleotide sequence: TGTGCCAGCAGCCGCGGCCCTGCTATTGAAGCTTTCTTT.

The chain joins TRBV4-3 to TRBJ2-5; D is unresolved. Germline V gene data show CDR1 as LGHNA and CDR2 as YSLEER. V lost 6 bases, J lost 5 bases, and 13 bases lay in between. This CDR3 has 13 residues. The CDR3 DNA sequence: TGCGCCAGCAGGCAGGTCGGTACGGAGACCCAGTACTTC. Translated, it gives CASRQVGTETQYF.

The chain carries TRBV7-9 and TRBJ2-2, with a possible D match to TRBD2 (5 bases). The CDR3 loop spans 15 amino acids. Germline assignment: CDR1 SEHNR and CDR2 FQNEAQ (reference sequence). Trimming took off 2 bases at V and 1 base at J, with 8 bases between the two ends. CDR3 nucleotide sequence: TGTGCCAGCAGCTTACAAGCGGTGAACACCGGGGAGCTGTTTTTT. Its protein is CASSLQAVNTGELFF.

The chain recombines TRBV6-6 with TRBJ2-7; tentatively, D is TRBD2 (6 bases). Between the trimmed V and J ends, which lost 6 bases and 4 bases, there was a span of 19 bases. The V gene's germline CDR1 is MNHNY and CDR2 SVGAGI (reference sequence). The CDR3 length is 15 residues. CDR3 in DNA: TGTGCCAGCAGCGGGTATAGCGGAAAGAGGTACGAGCAGTACTTC. It is translated as CASSGYSGKRYEQYF.

The chain employs TRBV2 and TRBJ1-2, with D hard to call. The germline V gene encodes CDR1 SNHLY and CDR2 FYNNEI. Trimming took off 4 bases at V and 4 bases at J, with 16 bases between the two ends. The CDR3 is made up of 15 amino acids. In DNA form, the CDR3 reads TGTGCCAGCAGTGCCCTTGCCCAGTCGGGCTATGGCTACACCTTC. Its protein product is CASSALAQSGYGYTF.

V and J are TRBV25-1 and TRBJ1-1; 9 bases align to TRBD1. CDR3 length: 14 amino acids. The junction had 5 bases not matched to a gene; V was cut back by 8 bases and J by 1 base. Germline V CDR1 and CDR2: MGHDK, SYGVNS. CDR3: CASVGTGRNTEAFF. The CDR3 nucleotides read TGTGCCAGCGTTGGGACAGGGAGGAACACTGAAGCTTTCTTT. Complete variable domain (other parts from reference TRBV25-1 and TRBJ1-1): EADIYQTPRYLVIGTGKKITLECSQTMGHDKMYWYQQDPGMELHLIHYSYGVNSTEKGDLSSESTVSRIRTEHFPLTLESARPSHTSQYLCASVGTGRNTEAFFGQGTRLTVV.

The chain has TRBV27 and TRBJ2-1, with a tentative D call TRBD2 (7 bases). Between the trimmed V and J ends, which lost 5 bases and 0 bases, there was a span of 14 bases. The CDR3 is 16 residues long. Germline V gene data show CDR1 as MNHEY and CDR2 as SMNVEV (reference sequence). CDR3: CASSGGGRSSYNEQFF. CDR3 coding DNA: TGTGCCAGCAGTGGGGGGGGCCGGAGCTCCTACAATGAGCAGTTCTTC.

The chain recombines TRBV18 with TRBJ2-1, with D possibly being TRBD2 (5 bases). The ends were cut back, 2 bases at V and 8 bases at J, with 13 bases in the middle. The CDR3 sequence is 14 residues long. The germline V gene encodes CDR1 KGHSH and CDR2 LQKENI. CDR3 protein: CASSPGVREDEQFF. CDR3 nucleotide sequence: TGTGCCAGCTCACCAGGAGTACGGGAAGATGAGCAGTTCTTC.

CDR3 DNA sequence: TGTGCCAGCAGTTACTCTTATAGCCCTGGGAGTGAAAAACTGTTTTTT. Translated: CASSYSYSPGSEKLFF. The V call is TRBV6-5, the J call TRBJ1-4; D remains ambiguous. Germline CDR1 reads MNHEY; CDR2 reads SVGAGI. Deletions cut 0 bases from V and 7 bases from J, with 15 bases between. CDR3 length: 16 residues.

The chain combines TRBV27 with TRBJ2-3, with D possibly matching TRBD1 (5 bases). The CDR3 contains 13 residues. V lost 7 bases and J lost 3, with 11 bases in between. Germline CDR1 and CDR2: MNHEY and SMNVEV (reference sequence). The CDR3 bases are TGTGCCAGCAAGGACATTTTGACAGATACGCAGTATTTT. This encodes CASKDILTDTQYF.

The V gene is TRBV27, the J gene TRBJ1-1; 7 bases map to TRBD1. The CDR3 is 14 amino acids. With 5 bases clipped from V and 2 bases from J, the junction kept 5 bases outside the gene matches. CDR1 is MNHEY and CDR2 is SMNVEV in the germline V gene (reference sequence). CDR3 loop: CASSLGGYNTEAFF. CDR3 coding DNA: TGTGCCAGCAGTCTAGGGGGCTACAACACTGAAGCTTTCTTT.

The rearrangement uses TRBV5-6 and TRBJ1-2, with D unclear. This CDR3 comprises 13 residues. Trimming pared 3 bases from V and 4 bases from J, leaving 10 bases between. The germline V gene has CDR1 SGHDT and CDR2 YYEEEE. The CDR3 DNA reads TGTGCCAGCAGCTCCCAGGATCTCTATGGCTACACCTTC. It is translated as CASSSQDLYGYTF.

V and J are TRBV28 and TRBJ1-2, with D hard to call. V was clipped by 5 bases and J by 1 base, with 14 bases between them. Germline V gene data show CDR1 as MDHEN and CDR2 as SYDVKM. This CDR3 spans 15 amino acids. The CDR3 region is CASSPPSTRNYGYTF. The CDR3 DNA reads TGTGCCAGCAGTCCACCTTCGACACGTAACTATGGCTACACCTTC.

The J gene is TRBJ2-7, the V gene TRBV28; TRBD2 agrees at 9 bases. The germline V gene encodes CDR1 MDHEN and CDR2 SYDVKM. CDR3 length equals 14 residues. Losses at the gene ends were 2 bases for V and 5 bases for J; bases not matched to a gene: 4. The CDR3 DNA is TGTGCCAGCAGTTTAGCGGGAGGGCCACACGAGCAGTACTTC. This gives the protein CASSLAGGPHEQYF.

The V and J genes are TRBV4-3 and TRBJ2-7, with 9 bases identical to TRBD1. The CDR3 is 14 residues long. Looked up from germline, CDR1 is LGHNA and CDR2 is YSLEER. V gave up 5 bases and J gave up 3 bases; unmatched junction bases: 5. The CDR3 sequence: CASSKRTGVYEQYF. CDR3 DNA sequence: TGCGCCAGCAGCAAGCGGACAGGGGTCTACGAGCAGTACTTC.